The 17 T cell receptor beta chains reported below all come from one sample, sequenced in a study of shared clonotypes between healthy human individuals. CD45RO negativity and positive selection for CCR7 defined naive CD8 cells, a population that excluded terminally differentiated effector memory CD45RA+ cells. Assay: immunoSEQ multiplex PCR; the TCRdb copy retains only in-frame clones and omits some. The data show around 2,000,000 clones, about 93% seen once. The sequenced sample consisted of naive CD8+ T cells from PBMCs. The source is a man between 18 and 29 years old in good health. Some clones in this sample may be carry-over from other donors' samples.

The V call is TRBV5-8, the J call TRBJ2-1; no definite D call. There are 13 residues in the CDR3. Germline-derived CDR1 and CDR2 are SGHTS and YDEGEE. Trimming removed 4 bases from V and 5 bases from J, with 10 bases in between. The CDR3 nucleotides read TGTGCCAGCAGCCCACGGGTCGACAATGAGCAGTTCTTC. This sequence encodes CASSPRVDNEQFF.

CDR3 sequence reads: CSVEDRAGSYEQYF. The CDR3 DNA follows: TGCAGCGTTGAAGACCGCGCGGGAAGCTACGAGCAGTACTTC. J is TRBJ2-7 and V is TRBV29-1; possible D gene TRBD2, 6 bases. V lost 0 bases and J lost 3, with 12 bases in between. Germline-derived CDR1 and CDR2 are SQVTM and ANQGSEA. The CDR3 is 14 residues long.

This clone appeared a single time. The CDR3 DNA reads as TGTGCCAGCAGTGGAACAGGGGGCCTTAGCAATCAGCCCCAGCATTTT. Its translation: CASSGTGGLSNQPQHF. The rearrangement links TRBV6-1 to TRBJ1-5; 9 bases match TRBD1. CDR3 size: 16 residues. Trimming took 4 bases from V and 0 from J; bases not matched to a gene: 4. Germline loops: CDR1 MNHNS, CDR2 SASEGT.

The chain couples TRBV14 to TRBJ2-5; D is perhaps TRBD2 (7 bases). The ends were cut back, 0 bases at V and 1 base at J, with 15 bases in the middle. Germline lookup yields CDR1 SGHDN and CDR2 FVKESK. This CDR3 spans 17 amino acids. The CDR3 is CASSQDLGGRIQETQYF. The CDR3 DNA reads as TGTGCCAGCAGCCAAGACTTGGGGGGGCGAATCCAAGAGACCCAGTACTTC.

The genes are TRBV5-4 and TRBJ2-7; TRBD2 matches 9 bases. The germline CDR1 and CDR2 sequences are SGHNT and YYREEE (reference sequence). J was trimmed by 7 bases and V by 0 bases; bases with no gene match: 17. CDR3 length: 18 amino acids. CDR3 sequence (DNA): TGTGCCAGCAGCTTGGCGCCCGTGAGGGTTCTAGCGGGAAGTGAGCAGTACTTC. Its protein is CASSLAPVRVLAGSEQYF.

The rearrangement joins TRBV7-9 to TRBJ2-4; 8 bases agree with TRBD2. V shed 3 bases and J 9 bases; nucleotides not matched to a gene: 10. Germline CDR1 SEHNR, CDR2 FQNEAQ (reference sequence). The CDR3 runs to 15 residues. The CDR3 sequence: CASSFPQAGVGIQYF. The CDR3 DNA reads TGTGCCAGCAGCTTCCCCCAAGCGGGAGTAGGCATTCAGTACTTC.

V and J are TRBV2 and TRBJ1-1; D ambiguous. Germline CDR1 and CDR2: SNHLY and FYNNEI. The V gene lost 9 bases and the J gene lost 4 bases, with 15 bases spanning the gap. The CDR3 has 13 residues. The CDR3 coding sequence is TGTGCCAGAAAGATAACGACCCGCACTGAAGCTTTCTTT. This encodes CARKITTRTEAFF.

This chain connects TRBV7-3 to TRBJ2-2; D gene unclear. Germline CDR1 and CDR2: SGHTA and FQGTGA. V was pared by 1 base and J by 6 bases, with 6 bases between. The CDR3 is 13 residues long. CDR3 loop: CASSLIGPGELFF. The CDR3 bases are TGTGCCAGCAGCTTAATAGGGCCCGGGGAGCTGTTTTTT.

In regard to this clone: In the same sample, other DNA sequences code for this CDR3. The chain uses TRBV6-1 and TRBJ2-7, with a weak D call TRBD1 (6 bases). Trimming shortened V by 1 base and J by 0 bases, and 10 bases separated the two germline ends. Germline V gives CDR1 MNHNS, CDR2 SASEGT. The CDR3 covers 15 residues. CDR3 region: CASSEGRGSSYEQYF. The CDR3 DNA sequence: TGTGCCAGCAGTGAAGGCAGGGGAAGCTCCTACGAGCAGTACTTC.

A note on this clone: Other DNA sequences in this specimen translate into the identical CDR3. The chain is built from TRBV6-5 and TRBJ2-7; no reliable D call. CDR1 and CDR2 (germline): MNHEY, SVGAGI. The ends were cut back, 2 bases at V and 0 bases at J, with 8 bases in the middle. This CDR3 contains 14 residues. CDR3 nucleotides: TGTGCCAGCAGTTACGGGCCAAGCTCCTACGAGCAGTACTTC. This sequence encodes CASSYGPSSYEQYF.

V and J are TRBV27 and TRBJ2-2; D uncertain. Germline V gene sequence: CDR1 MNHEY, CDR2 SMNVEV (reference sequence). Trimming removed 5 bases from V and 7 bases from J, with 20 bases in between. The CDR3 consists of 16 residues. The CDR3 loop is CASSPSGPTTDGELFF. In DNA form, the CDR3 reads TGTGCCAGCAGTCCCTCCGGGCCAACAACGGACGGGGAGCTGTTTTTT.

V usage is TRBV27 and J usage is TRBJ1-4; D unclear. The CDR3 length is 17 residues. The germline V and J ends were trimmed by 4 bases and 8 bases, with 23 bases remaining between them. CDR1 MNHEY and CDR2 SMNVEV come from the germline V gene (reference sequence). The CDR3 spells CASSSRSRQVLEEKLFF. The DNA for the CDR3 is TGTGCCAGCAGTTCCCGGAGTCGACAAGTGCTAGAGGAAAAACTGTTTTTT.

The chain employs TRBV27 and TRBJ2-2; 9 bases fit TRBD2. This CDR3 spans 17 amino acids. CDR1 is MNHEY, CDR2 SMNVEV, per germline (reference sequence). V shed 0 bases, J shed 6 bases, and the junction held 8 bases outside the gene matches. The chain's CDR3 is CASSLSLAGVVAGELFF. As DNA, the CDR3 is TGTGCCAGCAGTTTATCGTTAGCGGGAGTGGTCGCCGGGGAGCTGTTTTTT.

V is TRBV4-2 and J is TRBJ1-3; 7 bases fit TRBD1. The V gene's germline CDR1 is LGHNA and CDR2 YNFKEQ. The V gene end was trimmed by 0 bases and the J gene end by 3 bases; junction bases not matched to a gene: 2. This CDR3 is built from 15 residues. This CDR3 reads CASSQETGVGNTIYF. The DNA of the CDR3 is TGTGCCAGCAGCCAAGAAACAGGGGTTGGAAACACCATATATTTT.

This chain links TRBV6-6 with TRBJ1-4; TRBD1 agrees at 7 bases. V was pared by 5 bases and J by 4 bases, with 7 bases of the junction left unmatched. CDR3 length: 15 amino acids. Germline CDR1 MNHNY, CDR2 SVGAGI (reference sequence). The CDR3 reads CASSDRDRLNEKLFF. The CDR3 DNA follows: TGTGCCAGCAGTGATCGGGACAGACTTAATGAAAAACTGTTTTTT.

The CDR3 bases are TGTGCCAGCAGCGCTCCTCCTCCGGGACTAGCGGGATATGAGCAGTTCTTC. As protein: CASSAPPPGLAGYEQFF. The chain links TRBV7-9 to TRBJ2-1; 13 bases line up with TRBD2. The CDR3 sequence is 17 residues long. Germline V gene data show CDR1 as SEHNR and CDR2 as FQNEAQ (reference sequence). The V and J ends lost 5 bases and 8 bases, in that order; junction bases with no gene match: 12.

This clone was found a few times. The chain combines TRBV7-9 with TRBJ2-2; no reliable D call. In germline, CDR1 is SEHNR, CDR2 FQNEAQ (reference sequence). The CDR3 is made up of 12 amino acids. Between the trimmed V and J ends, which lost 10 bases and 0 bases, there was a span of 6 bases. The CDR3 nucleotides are TGTGCCAACGACGCGAACACCGGGGAGCTGTTTTTT. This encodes CANDANTGELFF.